The TCR beta chain described here comes from a study of shared clonotypes between healthy human individuals. For the study at large: Donors, aged 18 to 49, were a couple of women and three men. General observations from the study: A handful of donors held about 5% of naive CD4 clonotypes in common.

The germline V gene has CDR1 SGHTA and CDR2 FQGNSA. The length of the CDR3 is 16 residues. V shed 3 bases and J 4 bases; nucleotides not matched to a gene: 8. Clones were sequenced by immunoSEQ multiplex PCR, and TCRdb holds only the in-frame ones, with some missing. The sample has about 230,000 clones; over 50% are singletons. In regard to this clone: The target antigen is unknown.

Sequencing used memory CD4+ T cells sorted from blood. The subset denotes: CD45RA-negative fraction. This chain connects TRBV7-2 to TRBJ2-1, with 8 bases lining up with TRBD1. The source is a man aged 30-40 years in good health. CDR3 protein: CASSFRLGQGYNEQFF. CDR3 coding DNA: TGTGCCAGCAGCTTTCGTCTCGGACAGGGATACAATGAGCAGTTCTTC.